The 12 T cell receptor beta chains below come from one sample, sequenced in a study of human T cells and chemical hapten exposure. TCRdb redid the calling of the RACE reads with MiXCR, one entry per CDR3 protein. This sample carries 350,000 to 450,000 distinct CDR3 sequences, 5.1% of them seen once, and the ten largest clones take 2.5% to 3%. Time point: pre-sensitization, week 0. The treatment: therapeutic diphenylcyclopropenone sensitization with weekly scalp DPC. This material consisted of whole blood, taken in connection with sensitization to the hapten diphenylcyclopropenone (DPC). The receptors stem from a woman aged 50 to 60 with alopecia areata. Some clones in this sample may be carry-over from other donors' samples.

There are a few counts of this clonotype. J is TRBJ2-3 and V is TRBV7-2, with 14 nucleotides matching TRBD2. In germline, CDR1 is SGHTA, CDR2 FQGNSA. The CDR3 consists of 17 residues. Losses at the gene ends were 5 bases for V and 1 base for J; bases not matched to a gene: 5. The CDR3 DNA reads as TGTGCCAGCAGCCCGGGACTAGCGGGGGTACGCACAGATACGCAGTATTTT. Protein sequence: CASSPGLAGVRTDTQYF.

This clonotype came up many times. The CDR3 nucleotides are TGTGCCAGCAGTCCAGCCCACACGAACACTGAAGCTTTCTTT. This sequence encodes CASSPAHTNTEAFF. The chain recombines TRBV6-6 with TRBJ1-1, with D uncertain. V was pared by 5 bases and J by 1 base, with 11 bases between. The germline CDR1 and CDR2 sequences are MNHNY and SVGAGI (reference sequence). The CDR3 runs to 14 residues.

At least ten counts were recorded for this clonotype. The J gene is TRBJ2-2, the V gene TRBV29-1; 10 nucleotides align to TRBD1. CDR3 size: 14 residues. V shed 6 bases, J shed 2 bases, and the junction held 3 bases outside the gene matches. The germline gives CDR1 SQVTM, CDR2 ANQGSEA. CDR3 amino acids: CSVGQGINTGELFF. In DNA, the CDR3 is TGCAGCGTGGGACAGGGGATTAACACCGGGGAGCTGTTTTTT.

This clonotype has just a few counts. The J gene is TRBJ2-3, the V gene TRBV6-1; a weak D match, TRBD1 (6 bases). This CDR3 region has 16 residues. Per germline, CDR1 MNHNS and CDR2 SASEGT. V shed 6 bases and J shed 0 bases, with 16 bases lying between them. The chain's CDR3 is CASSPMTGASTDTQYF. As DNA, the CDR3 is TGTGCCAGCAGCCCGATGACAGGAGCGAGCACAGATACGCAGTATTTT.

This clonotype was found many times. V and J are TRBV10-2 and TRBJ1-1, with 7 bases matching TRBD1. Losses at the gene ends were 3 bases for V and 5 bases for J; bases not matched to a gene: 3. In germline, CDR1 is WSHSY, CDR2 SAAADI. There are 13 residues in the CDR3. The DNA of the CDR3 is TGCGCCAGCAGTGAAGGGGGCCTAACTGAAGCTTTCTTT. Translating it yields CASSEGGLTEAFF.

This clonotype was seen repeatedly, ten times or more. In nucleotides, the CDR3 is TGCAGTGCTTTCGCGGGACAGGGGCCCCCCTACGAGCAGTACTTC. This sequence encodes CSAFAGQGPPYEQYF. J is TRBJ2-7 and V is TRBV20-1, with 10 bases matching TRBD1. V shed 5 bases, J shed 2 bases, and the junction held 9 bases outside the gene matches. Germline CDR1 is DFQATT and CDR2 is SNEGSKA (reference sequence). The CDR3 runs to 15 residues.

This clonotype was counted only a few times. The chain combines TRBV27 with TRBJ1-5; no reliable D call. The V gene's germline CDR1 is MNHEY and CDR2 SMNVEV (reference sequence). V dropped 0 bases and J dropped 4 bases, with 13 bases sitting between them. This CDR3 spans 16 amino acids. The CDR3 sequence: CASSLSARTVNQPQHF. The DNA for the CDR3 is TGTGCCAGCAGTTTATCCGCCCGGACCGTTAATCAGCCCCAGCATTTT.

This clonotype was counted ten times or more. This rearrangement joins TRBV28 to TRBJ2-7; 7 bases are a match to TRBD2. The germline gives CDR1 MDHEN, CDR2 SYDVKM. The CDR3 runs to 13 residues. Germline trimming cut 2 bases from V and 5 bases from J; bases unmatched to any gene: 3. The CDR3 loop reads CASSLGAGDEQYF. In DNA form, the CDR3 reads TGTGCCAGCAGTTTAGGTGCGGGGGACGAGCAGTACTTC.

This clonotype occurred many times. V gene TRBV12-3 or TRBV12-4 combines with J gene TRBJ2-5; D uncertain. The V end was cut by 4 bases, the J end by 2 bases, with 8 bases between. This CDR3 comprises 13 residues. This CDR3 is CASSSGSQETQYF. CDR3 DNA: TGTGCCAGCAGTTCGGGTTCTCAAGAGACCCAGTACTTC.

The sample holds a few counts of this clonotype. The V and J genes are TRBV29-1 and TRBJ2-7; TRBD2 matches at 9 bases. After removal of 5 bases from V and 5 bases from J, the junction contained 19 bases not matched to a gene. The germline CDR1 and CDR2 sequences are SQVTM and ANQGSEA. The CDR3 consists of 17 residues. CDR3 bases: TGCAGCGTTATTGGCCCCCCTGGCGGGACTAGCAACCACGAGCAGTACTTC. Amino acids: CSVIGPPGGTSNHEQYF.

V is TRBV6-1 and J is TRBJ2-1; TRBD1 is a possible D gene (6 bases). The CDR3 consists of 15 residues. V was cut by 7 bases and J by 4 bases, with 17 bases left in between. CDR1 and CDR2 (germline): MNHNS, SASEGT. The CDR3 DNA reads TGTGCCAGCACCGACAGGTCTTCAGGATACAATGAGCAGTTCTTC. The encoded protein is CASTDRSSGYNEQFF.

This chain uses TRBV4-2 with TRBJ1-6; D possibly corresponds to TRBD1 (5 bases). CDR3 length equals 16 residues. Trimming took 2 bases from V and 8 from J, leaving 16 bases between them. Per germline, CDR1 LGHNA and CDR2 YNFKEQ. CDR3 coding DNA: TGTGCCAGCAGCCAAATTGGGGCGGTCCGAGATTCACCCCTCCACTTT. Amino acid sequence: CASSQIGAVRDSPLHF.